Below are 24 T cell receptor beta chains sequenced from a single sample in a study of T cell responses to AZD1222 COVID-19 vaccine. Clones were read by immunoSEQ multiplex PCR, and TCRdb kept only the in-frame ones, dropping some. This sample yields 100,000 to 150,000 clones, of which 90% are seen a single time; about 7% belongs to the top ten. Sequenced material: peripheral blood, taken on day 0 of AZD1222 vaccination. The receptors here all came from an adult in good health.

The V call is TRBV2, the J call TRBJ2-3, with 10 bases aligning to TRBD2. Trimming at V came to 6 bases and at J to 3 bases, leaving 6 bases not matched to a gene. Germline CDR1 is SNHLY and CDR2 is FYNNEI. The CDR3 loop spans 15 amino acids. CDR3 coding DNA: TGTGCCAGCAGATCCGGGACTAGCGCGACAGATACGCAGTATTTT. Amino acid sequence: CASRSGTSATDTQYF.

The rearrangement joins TRBV27 to TRBJ1-2; no clear D gene. Deletions cut 0 bases from V and 7 bases from J, with 12 bases between. Germline V gene sequence: CDR1 MNHEY, CDR2 SMNVEV (reference sequence). The CDR3 is 14 residues long. CDR3 region: CASSLSVGTIGYTF. The CDR3 DNA reads TGTGCCAGCAGTTTATCGGTCGGTACTATTGGCTACACCTTC.

The CDR3 DNA sequence: TGTGCCAGCAGTCTAAGTAATAGCAATCAGCCCCAGCATTTT. As protein: CASSLSNSNQPQHF. The chain recombines TRBV28 with TRBJ1-5; D is undetermined. V gave up 5 bases and J gave up 0 bases, with 8 bases separating them. This CDR3 is built from 14 residues. The germline V gene encodes CDR1 MDHEN and CDR2 SYDVKM.

This chain uses TRBV9 with TRBJ1-5; no definite D call. There are 15 residues in the CDR3. V lost 0 bases, J lost 6 bases, and 13 bases lay in between. Germline values: CDR1 SGDLS, CDR2 YYNGEE. CDR3 sequence: CASSVGPREGQPQHF. The DNA of the CDR3 is TGTGCCAGCAGCGTAGGGCCGAGGGAGGGTCAGCCCCAGCATTTT.

The chain has TRBV27 and TRBJ1-2; tentative D call: TRBD1 (5 bases). This CDR3 contains 15 residues. The V end lost 4 bases, the J end lost 6 bases, and 18 bases lay between the germline ends. Germline CDR1 reads MNHEY; CDR2 reads SMNVEV (reference sequence). CDR3 nucleotides: TGTGCCAGCAGTTGGGGCGTATGGGATCCTAATGGCTACACCTTC. This encodes CASSWGVWDPNGYTF.

This chain links TRBV10-3 with TRBJ2-3; TRBD2 matches 12 bases. Germline lookup yields CDR1 ENHRY and CDR2 SYGVKD. This CDR3 is 14 amino acids long. V shed 8 bases and J 0 bases; nucleotides not matched to a gene: 0. The DNA for the CDR3 is TGTGCCATCGGGACTAGCGGGAGCACAGATACGCAGTATTTT. Translating it yields CAIGTSGSTDTQYF.

The rearrangement joins TRBV4-3 to TRBJ2-7; 7 bases line up with TRBD1. There are 15 residues in the CDR3. The ends lost 0 bases at V and 2 bases at J; junction bases unmatched: 4. CDR1 LGHNA and CDR2 YSLEER come from the germline V gene. CDR3 sequence reads: CASSQEWDRAYEQYF. The CDR3 nucleotides are TGCGCCAGCAGCCAAGAATGGGACAGAGCCTACGAGCAGTACTTC.

The V call is TRBV4-2, the J call TRBJ2-2; TRBD2 agrees at 13 bases. Germline CDR1 and CDR2: LGHNA and YNFKEQ. The CDR3 is 17 residues long. After removal of 0 bases from V and 7 bases from J, the junction contained 5 bases not matched to a gene. The DNA for the CDR3 is TGTGCCAGCAGCCAAGATACTAGCGGGGGGGCGGTCGGGGAGCTGTTTTTT. It yields the protein CASSQDTSGGAVGELFF.

In its sample, this clone was seen a few times. The rearrangement links TRBV5-1 to TRBJ2-2; no definite D call. Between the trimmed V and J ends, which lost 2 bases and 2 bases, there was a span of 7 bases. The CDR3 is made up of 14 amino acids. Germline V gives CDR1 SGHRS, CDR2 YFSETQ. The CDR3 DNA is TGCGCCAGCAGCTTAGAACATAACACCGGGGAGCTGTTTTTT. This encodes CASSLEHNTGELFF.

This rearrangement joins TRBV10-1 to TRBJ1-6, with D possibly being TRBD1 (5 bases). Trimming removed 3 bases from V and 7 bases from J, with 16 bases in between. Germline values: CDR1 WNHNN, CDR2 SYGVQD (reference sequence). The CDR3 length is 16 residues. The CDR3 DNA sequence: TGCGCCAGCAGTGAATCCCTTCCTGGGGGGAATTCACCCCTCCACTTT. Translating gives CASSESLPGGNSPLHF.

The chain recombines TRBV28 with TRBJ1-5, with 11 bases aligning to TRBD1. V shed 5 bases and J 1 base; nucleotides not matched to a gene: 7. Per germline, CDR1 MDHEN and CDR2 SYDVKM. The CDR3 contains 17 residues. CDR3 in amino acids: CASSAQGQGASNQPQHF. Written as DNA, the CDR3 is TGTGCCAGCAGTGCTCAAGGACAGGGGGCGAGCAATCAGCCCCAGCATTTT.

The V gene is TRBV12-2, the J gene TRBJ2-3; the D call of TRBD1 is as the table states it, not checked on the DNA. TRBV12-2 is reported as a pseudogene. The CDR3 has 16 amino acids. CDR3 DNA: TGTGCAAGTCGCTTAGATGTGGGCGCTCGCACAGATACGCAGTATTTT. Amino acid sequence: CASRLDVGARTDTQYF.

In the case of this clone: At one of its ends the junction is not consistent with the germline gene, which may arise from a read error. V is TRBV10-3 and J is TRBJ2-3; D unclear. The CDR3 runs 13 residues. Germline CDR1 and CDR2: ENHRY and SYGVKD. The CDR3 spells CAISGSSKDTQYF. For the CDR3, the DNA is TGTGCCATCAGTGGGTCCAGCAAAGATACGCAGTATTTT.

This clone has only one observation. V gene TRBV28 combines with J gene TRBJ1-4; D is unclear. This CDR3 spans 14 amino acids. Trimming shortened V by 3 bases and J by 6 bases, and 11 bases separated the two germline ends. Germline loops: CDR1 MDHEN, CDR2 SYDVKM. The CDR3 spells CASSFLAGDEKLFF. The CDR3 DNA reads TGTGCCAGCAGTTTCCTGGCCGGGGATGAAAAACTGTTTTTT.

CDR3 region: CASSYRTLDNTIYF. The DNA for the CDR3 is TGTGCCAGCAGTTACCGGACCTTAGATAACACCATATATTTT. The chain is built from TRBV6-5 and TRBJ1-3; D gene unclear. The CDR3 is 14 amino acids. Germline V gives CDR1 MNHEY, CDR2 SVGAGI. V lost 2 bases to trimming and J lost 7 bases, with 12 bases between them.

The chain joins TRBV12-3 or TRBV12-4 to TRBJ2-1, with D possibly TRBD2 on 5 matching bases. Trimming removed 3 bases from V and 9 bases from J, with 9 bases in between. The CDR3 consists of 12 residues. The CDR3 here is CASSFVRGEQFF. The CDR3 nucleotides read TGTGCCAGCAGTTTTGTACGGGGTGAGCAGTTCTTC.

CDR3 nucleotide sequence: TGTGCCAGCAGGGTGACAGGAAACGATCAGCCCCAGCATTTT. Amino acid sequence: CASRVTGNDQPQHF. V usage is TRBV2 and J usage is TRBJ1-5, with D maybe TRBD1 (6 bases). The V gene's germline CDR1 is SNHLY and CDR2 FYNNEI. The V gene lost 6 bases and the J gene lost 5 bases, with 14 bases spanning the gap. The CDR3 is made up of 14 amino acids. The full variable domain, its missing parts supplied by reference TRBV2 and TRBJ1-5, is EPEVTQTPSHQVTQMGQEVILRCVPISNHLYFYWYRQILGQKVEFLVSFYNNEISEKSEIFDDQFSVERPDGSNFTLKIRSTKLEDSAMYFCASRVTGNDQPQHFGDGTRLSIL.

The J gene is TRBJ1-1, the V gene TRBV9, with no clear D. V lost 0 bases and J lost 0, with 18 bases in between. The CDR3 extends over 18 amino acids. CDR1 is SGDLS, CDR2 YYNGEE, per germline. The CDR3 DNA reads TGTGCCAGCAGCGTAGCTACTCGGAGAATAATAATGAACACTGAAGCTTTCTTT. This translates into CASSVATRRIIMNTEAFF.

The genes are TRBV11-2 and TRBJ1-5; perhaps TRBD1 as D (5 bases). The length of the CDR3 is 15 residues. CDR1 is SGHAT, CDR2 FQNNGV, per germline. Trimming left V 0 bases short and J 0 bases short, with 6 bases between. The CDR3 protein is CASSLEGTSNQPQHF. For the CDR3, the DNA is TGTGCCAGCAGCTTAGAAGGGACTAGCAATCAGCCCCAGCATTTT.

V gene TRBV19 combines with J gene TRBJ2-7; D tentatively fits TRBD1 or TRBD2 (5 bases each). Germline-derived CDR1 and CDR2 are LNHDA and SQIVND (reference sequence). V shed 1 base and J shed 4 bases, with 11 bases lying between them. This CDR3 region has 14 residues. CDR3 sequence reads: CASSIVLGVYEQYF. The CDR3 DNA reads TGTGCCAGTAGTATAGTACTAGGGGTTTACGAGCAGTACTTC. The full variable domain, its missing parts supplied by reference TRBV19 and TRBJ2-7, is DGGITQSPKYLFRKEGQNVTLSCEQNLNHDAMYWYRQDPGQGLRLIYYSQIVNDFQKGDIAEGYSVSREKKESFPLTVTSAQKNPTAFYLCASSIVLGVYEQYFGPGTRLTVT.

This sequence joins TRBV27 and TRBJ2-7; no clear D. The CDR3 runs to 14 residues. V lost 4 bases and J 0 bases, leaving 10 bases between the germline ends. The germline V gene encodes CDR1 MNHEY and CDR2 SMNVEV (reference sequence). For the CDR3, the DNA is TGTGCCAGCAGTTCCGACGGTCCCTCCTACGAGCAGTACTTC. Translating gives CASSSDGPSYEQYF.

The V gene is TRBV28, the J gene TRBJ2-3; D unresolved. The length of the CDR3 is 13 residues. The V and J ends lost 8 bases and 1 base respectively, with 10 bases between them. CDR1 and CDR2 (germline): MDHEN, SYDVKM. The CDR3 sequence is CASGVGGTDTQYF. As DNA, the CDR3 is TGTGCCAGCGGGGTTGGGGGCACAGATACGCAGTATTTT.

This chain joins TRBV7-8 and TRBJ1-1; 8 bases agree with TRBD1. The CDR3 covers 15 residues. Per the germline V gene, CDR1 is SGHVS and CDR2 is FQNEAQ. V dropped 2 bases and J dropped 0; count of bases not matched to a gene: 2. For the CDR3, the DNA is TGTGCCAGCAGCTTACGGACAGGGCTGAACACTGAAGCTTTCTTT. Protein: CASSLRTGLNTEAFF.

This chain links TRBV6-1 with TRBJ1-3; the match to TRBD1 covers 8 bases. The CDR3 loop spans 14 amino acids. Losses at the gene ends were 1 base for V and 9 bases for J; bases not matched to a gene: 5. Germline V gene lookup returns CDR1 MNHNS and CDR2 SASEGT. As DNA, the CDR3 is TGTGCCAGCAGTGAAGGGACAGGGAGGGCCACCATATATTTT. Its protein product is CASSEGTGRATIYF.